The 31 T cell receptor beta chains presented below share a single source sample, sequenced in a study of CD8+ T cells in alopecia areata. Sequencing relied on a cDNA template that was reverse transcribed from extracted RNA. Libraries were prepared by immunoSEQ multiplex PCR; TCRdb keeps only in-frame clonotypes and omits some of them. The sample carries some 31,000 clones, over 60% recorded once. The material sequenced was NKG2D-low CD8+ T cells sorted from blood. The source of these receptors is a human donor with alopecia areata.

The chain combines TRBV29-1 with TRBJ2-1; D is possibly TRBD1 or TRBD2 (5 bases each). The length of the CDR3 is 15 residues. Between the trimmed V and J ends, which lost 0 bases and 7 bases, there was a span of 16 bases. Germline loops: CDR1 SQVTM, CDR2 ANQGSEA. As DNA, the CDR3 is TGCAGCGTTGAAGATTTCTCGGGGACGAGTAATGAGCAGTTCTTC. Its translation: CSVEDFSGTSNEQFF.

This clone was observed a single time. The V and J genes are TRBV2 and TRBJ2-3; no clear D. The V gene lost 0 bases and the J gene lost 2 bases, with 15 bases spanning the gap. Germline V CDR1 and CDR2: SNHLY, FYNNEI. The CDR3 is made up of 17 amino acids. In DNA form, the CDR3 reads TGTGCCAGCAGTGAAGCGCTGGCCGGGCCGGCCACAGATACGCAGTATTTT. As protein: CASSEALAGPATDTQYF. The full variable domain, rest sourced from reference TRBV2 and TRBJ2-3, is EPEVTQTPSHQVTQMGQEVILRCVPISNHLYFYWYRQILGQKVEFLVSFYNNEISEKSEIFDDQFSVERPDGSNFTLKIRSTKLEDSAMYFCASSEALAGPATDTQYFGPGTRLTVL.

This chain uses TRBV6-1 with TRBJ2-5, with D possibly matching TRBD1 (6 bases). The CDR3 covers 15 residues. V lost 3 bases and J 5 bases, leaving 16 bases between the germline ends. Germline CDR1 MNHNS, CDR2 SASEGT. CDR3 DNA sequence: TGTGCCAGCAGTGAGACAGGCGGGTCGATGGAGACCCAGTACTTC. As protein: CASSETGGSMETQYF.

The chain is built from TRBV29-1 and TRBJ2-1; TRBD2 matches 11 bases. CDR1 and CDR2 (germline): SQVTM, ANQGSEA. The CDR3 extends over 18 amino acids. V shed 6 bases and J 4 bases; nucleotides not matched to a gene: 17. The CDR3 DNA is TGCAGCGTCGAGCTCGTCCCTAGCGGGAGGAGCCAATACAATGAGCAGTTCTTC. It encodes CSVELVPSGRSQYNEQFF.

The chain combines TRBV28 with TRBJ1-2; 8 nucleotides line up with TRBD1. The CDR3 is 15 amino acids. After removal of 5 bases from V and 3 bases from J, the junction contained 8 bases not matched to a gene. Germline V CDR1 and CDR2: MDHEN, SYDVKM. The CDR3 coding sequence is TGTGCCAGCAGTACCAGGGGGCTTGGGGACTATGGCTACACCTTC. It yields the protein CASSTRGLGDYGYTF.

The chain links TRBV15 to TRBJ2-1; 12 positions agree with TRBD2. CDR3 length: 16 amino acids. Germline V gives CDR1 LNHNV, CDR2 YYDKDF (reference sequence). V gave up 6 bases and J gave up 5 bases; unmatched junction bases: 8. In nucleotides, the CDR3 is TGTGCCACCAGTACAGGACTAGCGGGATACAACAATGAGCAGTTCTTC. It encodes CATSTGLAGYNNEQFF. Using reference TRBV15 and TRBJ2-1 for the parts outside the CDR3, the full variable domain is DAMVIQNPRYQVTQFGKPVTLSCSQTLNHNVMYWYQQKSSQAPKLLFHYYDKDFNNEADTPDNFQSRRPNTSFCFLDIRSPGLGDTAMYLCATSTGLAGYNNEQFFGPGTRLTVL.

This clone was seen a handful of times. This sequence joins TRBV6-4 and TRBJ2-1; 10 nucleotides line up with TRBD1. The CDR3 is 15 amino acids. Germline CDR1 MRHNA, CDR2 SNTAGT. J lost 4 bases, V lost 4 bases, and 4 bases had no gene match. The CDR3 sequence is CASSAGTGEYNEQFF. CDR3 nucleotide sequence: TGTGCCAGCAGTGCCGGGACAGGGGAATACAATGAGCAGTTCTTC.

This chain joins TRBV6-9 and TRBJ2-1, with TRBD1 matching over 9 bases. The CDR3 has 12 residues. V was pared by 9 bases and J by 7 bases, with 4 bases of the junction left unmatched. Germline V CDR1 and CDR2: MNHGY, SVAAGI. The CDR3 coding sequence is TGTGCCAGAGGACAGGGGCGTAATGAGCAGTTCTTC. It is translated as CARGQGRNEQFF.

The V call is TRBV27, the J call TRBJ2-1, with 7 bases aligning to TRBD2. The CDR3 runs 14 residues. With V trimmed by 1 base and J by 7 bases, 4 bases remained unmatched. Germline CDR1 is MNHEY and CDR2 is SMNVEV (reference sequence). Written as DNA, the CDR3 is TGTGCCAGCAGTTTATGGCCTAGCGGAAATGAGCAGTTCTTC. As protein: CASSLWPSGNEQFF.

The rearrangement joins TRBV2 to TRBJ1-2; 7 bases align to TRBD1. The length of the CDR3 is 14 residues. The V segment lost 8 bases and the J segment 1 base; nucleotides outside the gene matches: 7. Germline values: CDR1 SNHLY, CDR2 FYNNEI. In DNA form, the CDR3 reads TGTGCCAGCCTCGGGACAGACTTTAACTATGGCTACACCTTC. Translation: CASLGTDFNYGYTF.

J is TRBJ1-1 and V is TRBV7-9, with TRBD1 matching over 7 bases. The germline V gene encodes CDR1 SEHNR and CDR2 FQNEAQ (reference sequence). V trimming: 7 bases; J trimming: 0 bases; junction bases outside the gene matches: 14. This CDR3 contains 17 residues. The CDR3, as DNA: TGTGCCAGCATACGACTTAGACAGGGAAGCATGAACACTGAAGCTTTCTTT. Translating gives CASIRLRQGSMNTEAFF. The full variable domain, in which reference TRBV7-9 and TRBJ1-1 provide the parts outside the CDR3, is DTGVSQNPRHKITKRGQNVTFRCDPISEHNRLYWYRQTLGQGPEFLTYFQNEAQLEKSRLLSDRFSAERPKGSFSTLEIQRTEQGDSAMYLCASIRLRQGSMNTEAFFGQGTRLTVV.

The chain links TRBV6-4 to TRBJ1-1, with 12 bases lining up with TRBD1. Germline CDR1 reads MRHNA; CDR2 reads SNTAGT. V was clipped by 6 bases and J by 11 bases; unmatched bases: 10. This CDR3 is 14 amino acids long. CDR3 DNA sequence: TGTGCCAGCAGCTCCGGGACAGGGGGCTTGGTGGCTTTCTTT. As protein: CASSSGTGGLVAFF.

V and J are TRBV27 and TRBJ1-2; no clear D. The germline V and J ends were trimmed by 6 bases and 0 bases, with 8 bases remaining between them. Germline CDR1 is MNHEY and CDR2 is SMNVEV (reference sequence). This CDR3 spans 13 amino acids. This chain's CDR3 is CASSKTANYGYTF. As DNA, the CDR3 is TGTGCCAGCAGCAAAACAGCTAACTATGGCTACACCTTC.

In this sample, this clone turned up once. The gene calls are TRBV4-1 and TRBJ2-7; perhaps TRBD1 as D (6 bases). V lost 0 bases and J 4 bases, leaving 13 bases between the germline ends. The CDR3 extends over 15 amino acids. The germline V gene has CDR1 MGHRA and CDR2 YSYEKL. This chain's CDR3 is CASSQDEAGVYEQYF. CDR3 bases: TGCGCCAGCAGCCAAGATGAAGCAGGGGTTTACGAGCAGTACTTC.

The chain has TRBV19 and TRBJ1-5, with unresolved D. The CDR3 runs 13 residues. With 3 bases removed from V and 4 bases from J, the gap between germline ends came to 7 bases. Germline V CDR1 and CDR2: LNHDA, SQIVND (reference sequence). The CDR3 bases are TGTGCCAGTAGTATTTTAGCGAATCAGCCCCAGCATTTT. Protein: CASSILANQPQHF.

V and J are TRBV5-1 and TRBJ2-5; a weak D match, TRBD1 (5 bases). The CDR3 totals 16 residues. The germline gives CDR1 SGHRS, CDR2 YFSETQ. The V end lost 4 bases, the J end lost 0 bases, and 16 bases lay between the germline ends. The CDR3 is CASSLALGENQETQYF. CDR3 sequence (DNA): TGCGCCAGCAGCCTTGCTCTAGGGGAAAACCAAGAGACCCAGTACTTC.

In its sample, this clone ranks as medium-sized (0.01 to 0.1%). This sequence joins TRBV10-1 and TRBJ2-3; possible D gene TRBD1, 6 bases. The ends were cut back, 3 bases at V and 4 bases at J, with 20 bases in the middle. Germline CDR1 reads WNHNN; CDR2 reads SYGVQD (reference sequence). The length of the CDR3 is 17 residues. The CDR3 here is CASSDLSGTRTADTQYF. In nucleotides, the CDR3 is TGCGCCAGCAGTGACCTCTCCGGGACACGGACGGCAGATACGCAGTATTTT.

The chain couples TRBV4-2 to TRBJ2-1; D may be TRBD2 (6 bases). The V end was cut by 0 bases, the J end by 10 bases, with 13 bases between. The CDR3 loop spans 14 amino acids. The germline CDR1 and CDR2 sequences are LGHNA and YNFKEQ. The CDR3 protein is CASSQDSGGYEQFF. CDR3 bases: TGTGCCAGCAGCCAAGACTCCGGGGGTTACGAGCAGTTCTTC.

This clone was detected once. The chain uses TRBV4-1 and TRBJ2-7, with D possibly being TRBD1 (5 bases). CDR1 and CDR2 (germline): MGHRA, YSYEKL. V lost 0 bases and J 4 bases, leaving 10 bases between the germline ends. The length of the CDR3 is 14 residues. CDR3 sequence: CASSQEGAGYEQYF. CDR3 bases: TGCGCCAGCAGCCAAGAAGGGGCAGGGTACGAGCAGTACTTC.

The DNA for the CDR3 is TGTGCCAGCAGGCCGGGCCCAAGTACCGGTACGCAGTATTTT. It specifies CASRPGPSTGTQYF. The chain couples TRBV2 to TRBJ2-3; D call uncertain. Germline CDR1 SNHLY, CDR2 FYNNEI. The CDR3 runs to 14 residues. Deletions cut 6 bases from V and 8 bases from J, with 18 bases between.

The chain has TRBV5-6 and TRBJ2-7; 8 nucleotides line up with TRBD2. The CDR3 contains 17 residues. After removal of 6 bases from V and 0 bases from J, the junction contained 14 bases not matched to a gene. Germline loops: CDR1 SGHDT, CDR2 YYEEEE. The CDR3 bases are TGTGCCAGCAATCCTGTGACTAGCGCCTCCAGCTCCTACGAGCAGTACTTC. It yields the protein CASNPVTSASSSYEQYF.

The rearrangement links TRBV29-1 to TRBJ1-4, with D unresolved. V lost 7 bases, J lost 0 bases, and 12 bases lay in between. CDR1 is SQVTM, CDR2 ANQGSEA, per germline. CDR3 size: 14 residues. Here the CDR3 DNA reads TGCAGCGGAAGAGCAGGAGCAACTAATGAAAAACTGTTTTTT. It specifies CSGRAGATNEKLFF.

Here the CDR3 reads CASSERDYVEQFF. CDR3 coding DNA: TGTGCCAGCAGTGAAAGAGACTACGTCGAGCAGTTCTTC. This chain links TRBV6-1 with TRBJ2-1; weak D call: TRBD2 (5 bases). CDR1 MNHNS and CDR2 SASEGT come from the germline V gene. This CDR3 has 13 amino acids. Trimming cost V 2 bases and J 10 bases, with 12 bases left between them.

This chain links TRBV5-4 with TRBJ1-1; D is unclear. CDR3 length: 16 residues. Trimming took 6 bases from V and 4 from J, leaving 22 bases between them. CDR1 is SGHNT, CDR2 YYREEE, per germline (reference sequence). This CDR3 is CASKILRASLSTEAFF. The CDR3 DNA reads as TGTGCCAGCAAAATTCTCCGGGCATCTCTCAGCACTGAAGCTTTCTTT.

Only one count was recorded for this clone. The chain recombines TRBV11-2 with TRBJ2-4, with 12 bases matching TRBD1. The V segment lost 2 bases and the J segment 7 bases; nucleotides outside the gene matches: 9. This CDR3 contains 17 residues. The germline gives CDR1 SGHAT, CDR2 FQNNGV. This CDR3 reads CASSLSRSGTGGNIQYF. CDR3 sequence (DNA): TGTGCCAGCAGCTTATCCAGGTCCGGGACAGGGGGCAACATTCAGTACTTC.

V gene TRBV4-1 combines with J gene TRBJ2-7; the D is unclear. CDR3 size: 13 residues. Trimming removed 1 base at V and 2 bases at J, with 6 bases between. Germline loops: CDR1 MGHRA, CDR2 YSYEKL. CDR3 residues: CASSQGETYEQYF. DNA of the CDR3: TGCGCCAGCAGCCAAGGGGAAACCTACGAGCAGTACTTC.

The gene calls are TRBV4-1 and TRBJ2-3, with D unclear. V lost 3 bases and J lost 2, with 3 bases in between. The CDR3 is 12 amino acids. Germline CDR1 MGHRA, CDR2 YSYEKL. The CDR3 is CASSQSTDTQYF. DNA for the CDR3: TGCGCCAGCAGCCAGTCCACAGATACGCAGTATTTT.

This rearrangement joins TRBV29-1 to TRBJ2-1; D gene ambiguous. The CDR3 contains 13 residues. Germline CDR1 SQVTM, CDR2 ANQGSEA. The V end was cut by 5 bases, the J end by 1 base, with 9 bases between. CDR3: CSVLGFSYNEQFF. DNA for the CDR3: TGCAGCGTTTTAGGGTTTTCCTACAATGAGCAGTTCTTC.

The chain joins TRBV6-5 to TRBJ2-5, with 8 bases that match TRBD1. CDR1 and CDR2 from the germline V gene are MNHEY and SVGAGI. The CDR3 runs to 14 residues. Trimming at V came to 7 bases and at J to 2 bases, leaving 6 bases not matched to a gene. The CDR3 coding sequence is TGTGCCAGCACTTTTGGACAGGGACAAGAGACCCAGTACTTC. This translates into CASTFGQGQETQYF.

The chain couples TRBV27 to TRBJ2-5; TRBD2 matches at 11 bases. In germline, CDR1 is MNHEY, CDR2 SMNVEV (reference sequence). Trimming cost V 6 bases and J 3 bases; bases outside gene matches: 6. The CDR3 extends over 15 amino acids. The CDR3 nucleotides are TGTGCCAGCAGGATATTGGGACTAGCGGAAGAGACCCAGTACTTC. Protein product: CASRILGLAEETQYF.

This rearrangement joins TRBV2 to TRBJ2-3; TRBD2 aligns across 13 bases. This CDR3 has 15 amino acids. Trimming took 4 bases from V and 4 from J; bases not matched to a gene: 2. Germline CDR1 SNHLY, CDR2 FYNNEI. The CDR3 is CASSGTSGSADTQYF. Written as DNA, the CDR3 is TGTGCCAGCAGTGGGACTAGCGGGAGTGCAGATACGCAGTATTTT.